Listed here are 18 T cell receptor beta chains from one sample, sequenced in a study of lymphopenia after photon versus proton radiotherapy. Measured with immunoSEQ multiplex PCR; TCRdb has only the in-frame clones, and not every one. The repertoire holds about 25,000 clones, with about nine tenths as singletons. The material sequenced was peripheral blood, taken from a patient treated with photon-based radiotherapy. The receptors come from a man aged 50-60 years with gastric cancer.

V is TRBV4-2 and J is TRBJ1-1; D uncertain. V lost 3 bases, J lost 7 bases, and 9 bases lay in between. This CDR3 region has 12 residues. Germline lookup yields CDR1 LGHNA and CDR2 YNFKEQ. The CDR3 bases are TGTGCCAGCAGCCATGAGGCGGGTGAAGCTTTCTTT. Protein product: CASSHEAGEAFF.

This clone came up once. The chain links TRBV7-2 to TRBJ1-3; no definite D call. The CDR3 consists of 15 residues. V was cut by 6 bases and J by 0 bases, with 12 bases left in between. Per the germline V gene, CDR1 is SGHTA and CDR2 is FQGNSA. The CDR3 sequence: CASSSDTHSGNTIYF. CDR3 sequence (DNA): TGTGCCAGCAGTTCTGACACGCACTCTGGAAACACCATATATTTT. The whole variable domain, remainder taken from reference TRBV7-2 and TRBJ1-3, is GAGVSQSPSNKVTEKGKDVELRCDPISGHTALYWYRQSLGQGLEFLIYFQGNSAPDKSGLPSDRFSAERTGGSVSTLTIQRTQQEDSAVYLCASSSDTHSGNTIYFGEGSWLTVV.

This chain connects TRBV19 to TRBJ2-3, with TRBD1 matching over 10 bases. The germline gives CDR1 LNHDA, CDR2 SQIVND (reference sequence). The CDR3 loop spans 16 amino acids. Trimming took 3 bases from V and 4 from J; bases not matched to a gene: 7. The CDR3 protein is CASSITGTGESDTQYF. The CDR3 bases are TGTGCCAGTAGTATCACCGGGACAGGGGAGTCAGATACGCAGTATTTT.

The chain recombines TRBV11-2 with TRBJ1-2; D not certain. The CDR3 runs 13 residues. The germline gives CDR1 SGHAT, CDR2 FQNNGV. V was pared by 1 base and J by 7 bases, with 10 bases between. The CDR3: CASSLGVSAGYTF. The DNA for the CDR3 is TGTGCCAGCAGCTTAGGGGTGTCTGCTGGCTACACCTTC.

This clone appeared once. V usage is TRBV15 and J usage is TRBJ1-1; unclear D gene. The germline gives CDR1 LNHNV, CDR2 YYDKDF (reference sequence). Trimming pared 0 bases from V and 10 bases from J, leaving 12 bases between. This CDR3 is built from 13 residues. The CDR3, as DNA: TGTGCCACCAGCAGAGACCTCCTTGAACGAGCTTTCTTT. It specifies CATSRDLLERAFF.

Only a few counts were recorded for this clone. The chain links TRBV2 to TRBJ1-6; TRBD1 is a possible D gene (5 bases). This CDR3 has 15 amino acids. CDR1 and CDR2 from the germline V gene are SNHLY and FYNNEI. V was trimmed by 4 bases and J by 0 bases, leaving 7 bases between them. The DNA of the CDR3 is TGTGCCAGCAGTGTTGGGGCCTCCTATAATTCACCCCTCCACTTT. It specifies CASSVGASYNSPLHF. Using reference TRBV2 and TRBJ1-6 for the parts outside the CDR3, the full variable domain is EPEVTQTPSHQVTQMGQEVILRCVPISNHLYFYWYRQILGQKVEFLVSFYNNEISEKSEIFDDQFSVERPDGSNFTLKIRSTKLEDSAMYFCASSVGASYNSPLHFGNGTRLTVT.

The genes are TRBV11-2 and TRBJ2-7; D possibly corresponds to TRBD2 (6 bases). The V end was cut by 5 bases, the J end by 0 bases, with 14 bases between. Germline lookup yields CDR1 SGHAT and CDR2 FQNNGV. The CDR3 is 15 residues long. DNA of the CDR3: TGTGCCAGCAGCGGCGGGGTCCAGCGCTCCTACGAGCAGTACGTC. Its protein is CASSGGVQRSYEQYV.

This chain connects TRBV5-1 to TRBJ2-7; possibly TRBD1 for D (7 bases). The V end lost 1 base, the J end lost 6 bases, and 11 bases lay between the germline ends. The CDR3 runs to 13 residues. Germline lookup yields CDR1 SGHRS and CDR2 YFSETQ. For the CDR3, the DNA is TGCGCCAGCAGCTTGTACAGGGGAGGCGAGCAGTACTTC. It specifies CASSLYRGGEQYF.

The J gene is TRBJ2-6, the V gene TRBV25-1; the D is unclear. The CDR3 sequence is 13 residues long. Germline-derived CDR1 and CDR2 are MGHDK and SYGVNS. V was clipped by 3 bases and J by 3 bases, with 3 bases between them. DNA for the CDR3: TGTGCCAGCAGTGAGAATGGGGCCAACGTCCTGACTTTC. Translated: CASSENGANVLTF.

The CDR3 loop is CASSPNDRFTGELFF. The CDR3 coding sequence is TGTGCCAGCTCACCAAATGACAGGTTCACCGGGGAGCTGTTTTTT. The chain uses TRBV18 and TRBJ2-2; a weak D match, TRBD1 (6 bases). Looked up from germline, CDR1 is KGHSH and CDR2 is LQKENI. This CDR3 is built from 15 residues. Trimming stripped 2 bases from V and 4 bases from J, with 11 bases between.

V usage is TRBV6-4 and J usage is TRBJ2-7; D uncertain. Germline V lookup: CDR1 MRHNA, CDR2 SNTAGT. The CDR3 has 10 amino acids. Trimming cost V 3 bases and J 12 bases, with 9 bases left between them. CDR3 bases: TGTGCCAGCAGTGATGGGTGGCCGTACTTC. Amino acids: CASSDGWPYF.

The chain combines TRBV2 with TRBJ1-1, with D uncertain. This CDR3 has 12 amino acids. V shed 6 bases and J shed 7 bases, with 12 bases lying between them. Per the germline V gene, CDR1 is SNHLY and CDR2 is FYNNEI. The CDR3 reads CASRARTNEAFF. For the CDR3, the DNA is TGTGCCAGCAGGGCTCGTACCAATGAAGCTTTCTTT.

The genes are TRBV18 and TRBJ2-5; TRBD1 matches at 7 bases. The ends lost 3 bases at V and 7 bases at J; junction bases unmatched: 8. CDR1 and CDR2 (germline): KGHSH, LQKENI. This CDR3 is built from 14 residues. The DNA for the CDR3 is TGTGCCAGCTCACCTGACTGGGCAGGGGGGACCCAGTACTTC. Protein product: CASSPDWAGGTQYF.

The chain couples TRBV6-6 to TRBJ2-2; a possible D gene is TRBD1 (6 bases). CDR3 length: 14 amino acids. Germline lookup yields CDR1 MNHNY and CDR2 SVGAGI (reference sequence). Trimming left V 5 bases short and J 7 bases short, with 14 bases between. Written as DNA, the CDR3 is TGTGCCAGCAGTCTAGGGGGTGGGAGCGGGGAGCTGTTTTTT. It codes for CASSLGGGSGELFF.

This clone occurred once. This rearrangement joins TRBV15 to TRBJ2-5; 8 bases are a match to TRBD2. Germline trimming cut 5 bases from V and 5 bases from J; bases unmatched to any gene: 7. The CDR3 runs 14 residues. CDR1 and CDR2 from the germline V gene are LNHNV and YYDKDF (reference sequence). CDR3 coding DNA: TGTGCCACCAGCCGAATAGAGCGGGGGGAGACCCAGTACTTC. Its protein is CATSRIERGETQYF.

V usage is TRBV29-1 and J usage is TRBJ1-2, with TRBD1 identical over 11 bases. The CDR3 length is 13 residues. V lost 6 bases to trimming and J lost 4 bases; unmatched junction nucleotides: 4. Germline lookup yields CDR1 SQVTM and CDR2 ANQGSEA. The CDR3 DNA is TGCAGCGTACGGACAGGGGGCGGCTATGGCTACACCTTC. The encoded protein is CSVRTGGGYGYTF.

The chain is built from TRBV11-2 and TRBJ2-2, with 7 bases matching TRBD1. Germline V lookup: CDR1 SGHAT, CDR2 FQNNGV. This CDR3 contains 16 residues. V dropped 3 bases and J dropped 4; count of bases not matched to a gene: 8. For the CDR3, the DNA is TGTGCCAGCAGCTTTACAGGGGAAAGGAGCACCGGGGAGCTGTTTTTT. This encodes CASSFTGERSTGELFF. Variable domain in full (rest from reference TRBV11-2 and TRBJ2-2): EAGVAQSPRYKIIEKRQSVAFWCNPISGHATLYWYQQILGQGPKLLIQFQNNGVVDDSQLPKDRFSAERLKGVDSTLKIQPAKLEDSAVYLCASSFTGERSTGELFFGEGSRLTVL.

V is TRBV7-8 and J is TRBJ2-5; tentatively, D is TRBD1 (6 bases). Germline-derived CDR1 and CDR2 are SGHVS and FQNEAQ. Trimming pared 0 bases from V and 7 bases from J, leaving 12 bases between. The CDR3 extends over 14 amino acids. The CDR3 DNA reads TGTGCCAGCAGCTTAGCTGACACAGGGCCGACCCAGTACTTC. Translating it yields CASSLADTGPTQYF. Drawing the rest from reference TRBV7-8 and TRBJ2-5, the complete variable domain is GAGVSQSPRYKVAKRGQDVALRCDPISGHVSLFWYQQALGQGPEFLTYFQNEAQLDKSGLPSDRFFAERPEGSVSTLKIQRTQQEDSAVYLCASSLADTGPTQYFGPGTRLLVL.